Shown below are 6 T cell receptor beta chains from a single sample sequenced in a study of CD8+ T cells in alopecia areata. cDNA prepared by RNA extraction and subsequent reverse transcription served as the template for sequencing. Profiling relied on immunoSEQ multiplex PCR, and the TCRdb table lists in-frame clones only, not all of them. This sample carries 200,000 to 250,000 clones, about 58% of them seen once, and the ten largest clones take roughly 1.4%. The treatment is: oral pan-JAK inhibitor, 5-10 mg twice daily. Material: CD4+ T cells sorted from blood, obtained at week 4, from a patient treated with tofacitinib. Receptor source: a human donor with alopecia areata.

Here the CDR3 DNA reads TGTGCCAGCAATGCAGGGGTCTATGGCTACACCTTC. Encoded protein: CASNAGVYGYTF. The rearrangement links TRBV25-1 to TRBJ1-2; D possibly corresponds to TRBD1 (6 bases). V was cut by 7 bases and J by 4 bases, with 10 bases left in between. CDR1 is MGHDK, CDR2 SYGVNS, per germline. This CDR3 comprises 12 residues.

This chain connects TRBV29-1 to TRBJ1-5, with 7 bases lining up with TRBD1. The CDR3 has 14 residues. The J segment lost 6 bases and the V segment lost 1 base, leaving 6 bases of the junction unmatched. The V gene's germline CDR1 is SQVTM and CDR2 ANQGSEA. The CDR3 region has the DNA TGCAGCGTTGAAGGAGGGGGCGCAGGTCAGCCCCAGCATTTT. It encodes CSVEGGGAGQPQHF.

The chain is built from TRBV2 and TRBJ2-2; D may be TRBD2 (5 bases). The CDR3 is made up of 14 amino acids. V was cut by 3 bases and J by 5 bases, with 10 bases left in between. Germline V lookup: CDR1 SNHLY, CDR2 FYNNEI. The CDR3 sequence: CASSDRGWTGELFF. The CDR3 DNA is TGTGCCAGCAGTGACCGAGGGTGGACCGGGGAGCTGTTTTTT. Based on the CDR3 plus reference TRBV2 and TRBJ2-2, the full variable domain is EPEVTQTPSHQVTQMGQEVILRCVPISNHLYFYWYRQILGQKVEFLVSFYNNEISEKSEIFDDQFSVERPDGSNFTLKIRSTKLEDSAMYFCASSDRGWTGELFFGEGSRLTVL.

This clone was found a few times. Here the CDR3 reads CASSMSGARNQPQHF. CDR3 nucleotide sequence: TGTGCCAGTAGTATGTCCGGGGCGCGCAATCAGCCCCAGCATTTT. The rearrangement joins TRBV19 to TRBJ1-5, with D possibly TRBD1 on 5 matching bases. V shed 3 bases and J shed 2 bases, with 11 bases lying between them. The CDR3 contains 15 residues. Germline lookup yields CDR1 LNHDA and CDR2 SQIVND (reference sequence).

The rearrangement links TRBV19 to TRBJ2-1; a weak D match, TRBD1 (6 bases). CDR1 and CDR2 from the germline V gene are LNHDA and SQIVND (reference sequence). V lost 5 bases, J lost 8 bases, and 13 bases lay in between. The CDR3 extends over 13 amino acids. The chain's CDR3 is CASSVTGMDEQFF. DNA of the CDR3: TGTGCCAGTAGTGTAACAGGGATGGATGAGCAGTTCTTC.

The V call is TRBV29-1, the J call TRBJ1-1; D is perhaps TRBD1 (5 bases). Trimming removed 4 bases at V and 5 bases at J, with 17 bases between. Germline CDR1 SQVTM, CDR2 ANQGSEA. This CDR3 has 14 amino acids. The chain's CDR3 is CSVVRTSGGTEAFF. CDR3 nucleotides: TGCAGCGTTGTGCGCACCTCGGGGGGGACTGAAGCTTTCTTT.